These 23 T cell receptor beta chains share one sample of origin, sequenced in a study of cytomegalovirus exposure and HLA in healthy donors. A multiplex PCR was run with 60 Vbeta primers and 13 Jbeta primers. Sequencing used immunoSEQ multiplex PCR; TCRdb keeps in-frame clones, though not all of them. Here the sample spans around 78,000 clones, 80% being singletons. The sample comprised PBMCs. The receptors shown here come from a male donor in good health and CMV-seronegative.

The rearrangement uses TRBV4-3 and TRBJ2-3; TRBD2 matches at 9 bases. Germline V CDR1 and CDR2: LGHNA, YSLEER. The CDR3 spans 17 residues. V was clipped by 0 bases and J by 2 bases; unmatched bases: 6. The chain's CDR3 is CASSQDIASGVTDTQYF. DNA of the CDR3: TGCGCCAGCAGCCAAGATATAGCTAGCGGGGTCACAGATACGCAGTATTTT.

This clone was observed a handful of times. The CDR3 loop reads CASSDSGGRQFF. As DNA, the CDR3 is TGTGCCAGCAGCGATTCAGGGGGAAGGCAGTTCTTC. V gene TRBV2 combines with J gene TRBJ2-1; the match to TRBD1 covers 7 bases. The CDR3 length is 12 residues. Germline CDR1 reads SNHLY; CDR2 reads FYNNEI. V lost 6 bases to trimming and J lost 12 bases; unmatched junction nucleotides: 8.

The CDR3 sequence: CASSFSNRAGGYTF. CDR3 DNA sequence: TGTGCCAGCAGCTTTTCGAACAGGGCAGGTGGCTACACCTTC. The rearrangement uses TRBV7-9 and TRBJ1-2, with D tentatively TRBD1 (6 bases). The germline gives CDR1 SEHNR, CDR2 FQNEAQ (reference sequence). Deletions cut 3 bases from V and 7 bases from J, with 15 bases between. The CDR3 totals 14 residues.

The chain recombines TRBV5-1 with TRBJ2-1; TRBD2 agrees at 11 bases. Germline CDR1 is SGHRS and CDR2 is YFSETQ. V lost 5 bases, J lost 0 bases, and 7 bases stayed unmatched. The CDR3 extends over 17 amino acids. The CDR3 loop reads CASRPTSGGNSYNEQFF. DNA of the CDR3: TGCGCCAGCAGACCCACTAGCGGGGGCAACTCCTACAATGAGCAGTTCTTC.

This clone appeared a few times. The CDR3 region is CSGNEGGTQYF. The CDR3 DNA follows: TGCAGCGGAAACGAGGGTGGTACGCAGTATTTT. The chain joins TRBV29-1 to TRBJ2-3; possible D gene TRBD2, 5 bases. The germline V gene has CDR1 SQVTM and CDR2 ANQGSEA. This CDR3 spans 11 amino acids. V lost 7 bases, J lost 8 bases, and 13 bases lay in between.

This clone has just one count. The chain links TRBV12-5 to TRBJ1-2; possible D gene TRBD1, 5 bases. Germline CDR1 is LGHNT and CDR2 is FRNRAP. This CDR3 spans 14 amino acids. The V end lost 4 bases, the J end lost 4 bases, and 13 bases lay between the germline ends. The CDR3 DNA reads as TGTGCTAGTGGTTCCCCCGGCGGGGCCTATGGCTACACCTTC. This sequence encodes CASGSPGGAYGYTF.

This clone has just a few counts. Other DNA sequences from this sample encode an identical CDR3 as well. V usage is TRBV28 and J usage is TRBJ2-1; tentatively, D is TRBD1 (5 bases). The CDR3 is 19 residues long. Germline assignment: CDR1 MDHEN and CDR2 SYDVKM. V dropped 6 bases and J dropped 7 bases, with 31 bases sitting between them. CDR3 sequence: CASRQTDLLRLGRNNEQFF. In DNA, the CDR3 is TGTGCCAGCAGGCAGACAGACCTCCTACGGTTAGGTAGAAATAATGAGCAGTTCTTC.

The V gene is TRBV9, the J gene TRBJ2-3; D not resolved. This CDR3 has 14 residues. CDR1 is SGDLS and CDR2 is YYNGEE in the germline V gene. Trimming took 3 bases from V and 0 from J, leaving 8 bases between them. The CDR3 region has the DNA TGTGCCAGCAGCGCCAAGCTGAGCACAGATACGCAGTATTTT. Its protein product is CASSAKLSTDTQYF.

This rearrangement joins TRBV2 to TRBJ1-5; D unresolved. CDR1 and CDR2 from the germline V gene are SNHLY and FYNNEI. This CDR3 is 13 amino acids long. V was clipped by 6 bases and J by 4 bases, with 10 bases between them. The CDR3 DNA reads TGTGCCAGCAGCACGTACATGAATCAGCCCCAGCATTTT. As protein: CASSTYMNQPQHF.

The rearrangement joins TRBV7-2 to TRBJ2-1, with 7 bases identical to TRBD2. This CDR3 has 15 amino acids. The germline gives CDR1 SGHTA, CDR2 FQGNSA. The V and J ends lost 1 base and 9 bases, in that order; junction bases with no gene match: 9. In DNA, the CDR3 is TGTGCCAGCAGCTTAGATGGTAGCGGGCCTTGTGAGCAGTTCTTC. Its protein is CASSLDGSGPCEQFF.

The chain recombines TRBV6-1 with TRBJ2-3; 11 bases fit TRBD1. CDR1 is MNHNS, CDR2 SASEGT, per germline. This CDR3 comprises 16 residues. Trimming cost V 2 bases and J 4 bases; bases outside gene matches: 5. CDR3 DNA: TGTGCCAGCAGTGAATTGGTGGGACAGGGGGCAGATACGCAGTATTTT. It encodes CASSELVGQGADTQYF.

V is TRBV28 and J is TRBJ1-4; 9 nucleotides agree with TRBD1. The CDR3 spans 14 residues. From germline, CDR1 is MDHEN and CDR2 SYDVKM. Trimming removed 4 bases from V and 8 bases from J; junction bases left unmatched: 5. The CDR3 loop reads CASSSHRGQEKLFF. The CDR3 DNA reads TGTGCCAGCAGTTCTCACAGGGGGCAAGAAAAACTGTTTTTT.

This clone was recorded once. The rearrangement uses TRBV9 and TRBJ1-1; possible D gene TRBD1, 6 bases. Germline CDR1 is SGDLS and CDR2 is YYNGEE. Trimming removed 8 bases at V and 3 bases at J, with 14 bases between. CDR3 length equals 13 residues. The CDR3 protein is CASKGEGDTEAFF. In DNA, the CDR3 is TGTGCCAGTAAGGGGGAGGGAGACACTGAAGCTTTCTTT.

This clone was counted only a few times. This sequence joins TRBV2 and TRBJ1-3, with D possibly TRBD1 on 5 matching bases. The V and J ends lost 5 bases and 1 base respectively, with 12 bases between them. Germline values: CDR1 SNHLY, CDR2 FYNNEI. This CDR3 is 15 amino acids long. The CDR3 spells CASSQETVSGNTIYF. The CDR3 nucleotides read TGTGCCAGCAGTCAAGAGACAGTATCTGGAAACACCATATATTTT.

V and J are TRBV30 and TRBJ2-1; TRBD2 aligns across 9 bases. Germline CDR1 and CDR2: GTSNPN and SVGIG (reference sequence). V shed 5 bases, J shed 3 bases, and the junction held 20 bases outside the gene matches. The CDR3 sequence is 19 residues long. CDR3: CAWDSAQGPAGGHYNEQFF. The CDR3, as DNA: TGTGCCTGGGATTCAGCACAGGGTCCAGCGGGAGGACACTACAATGAGCAGTTCTTC. The whole variable domain, remainder taken from reference TRBV30 and TRBJ2-1, is SQTIHQWPATLVQPVGSPLSLECTVEGTSNPNLYWYRQAAGRGLQLLFYSVGIGQISSEVPQNLSASRPQDRQFILSSKKLLLSDSGFYLCAWDSAQGPAGGHYNEQFFGPGTRLTVL.

Written as DNA, the CDR3 is TGTGCCAGCAGCTCAGACTTAGCCATTGTAGAGACCCAGTACTTC. This encodes CASSSDLAIVETQYF. J is TRBJ2-5 and V is TRBV7-8; D is ambiguous. The CDR3 contains 15 residues. Germline CDR1 reads SGHVS; CDR2 reads FQNEAQ. V was trimmed by 4 bases and J by 4 bases, leaving 16 bases between them. The entire variable domain, with the rest obtained from reference TRBV7-8 and TRBJ2-5, is as follows: GAGVSQSPRYKVAKRGQDVALRCDPISGHVSLFWYQQALGQGPEFLTYFQNEAQLDKSGLPSDRFFAERPEGSVSTLKIQRTQQEDSAVYLCASSSDLAIVETQYFGPGTRLLVL.

The gene calls are TRBV19 and TRBJ1-2; 7 nucleotides agree with TRBD1. This CDR3 region has 13 residues. Trimming at V came to 4 bases and at J to 4 bases, leaving 3 bases not matched to a gene. Germline-derived CDR1 and CDR2 are LNHDA and SQIVND (reference sequence). CDR3 nucleotides: TGTGCCAGTAGTACGACAGGGAGCTATGGCTACACCTTC. Translation: CASSTTGSYGYTF.

This clone has a handful of counts. CDR3 in amino acids: CASSHTGDTEAFF. CDR3 DNA: TGTGCCAGCTCTCATACAGGGGACACTGAAGCTTTCTTT. This rearrangement joins TRBV18 to TRBJ1-1, with TRBD1 matching 7 bases. Trimming cost V 6 bases and J 3 bases; bases outside gene matches: 4. This CDR3 comprises 13 residues. CDR1 and CDR2 from the germline V gene are KGHSH and LQKENI.

V and J are TRBV30 and TRBJ2-3, with a possible D match to TRBD2 (5 bases). The V end lost 0 bases, the J end lost 5 bases, and 9 bases lay between the germline ends. Germline values: CDR1 GTSNPN, CDR2 SVGIG (reference sequence). This CDR3 has 13 residues. The CDR3 DNA reads TGTGCCTGGAGTGTTGAGCGGCTAGATACGCAGTATTTT. This encodes CAWSVERLDTQYF.

V gene TRBV19 combines with J gene TRBJ1-2; D not certain. CDR1 is LNHDA and CDR2 is SQIVND in the germline V gene (reference sequence). This CDR3 is built from 14 residues. V was clipped by 1 base and J by 4 bases, with 10 bases between them. The DNA for the CDR3 is TGTGCCAGTAGTATAGGCCGTCAGGTCTATGGCTACACCTTC. The encoded protein is CASSIGRQVYGYTF.

This clone was counted a few times. CDR3 bases: TGTGCCAGCAGCGCGGACAGGGCTGGAAACACCATATATTTT. It encodes CASSADRAGNTIYF. This rearrangement joins TRBV9 to TRBJ1-3, with TRBD1 identical over 8 bases. This CDR3 has 14 amino acids. V lost 3 bases to trimming and J lost 2 bases; unmatched junction nucleotides: 1. Germline V gene lookup returns CDR1 SGDLS and CDR2 YYNGEE. Drawing the rest from reference TRBV9 and TRBJ1-3, the complete variable domain is DSGVTQTPKHLITATGQRVTLRCSPRSGDLSVYWYQQSLDQGLQFLIQYYNGEERAKGNILERFSAQQFPDLHSELNLSSLELGDSALYFCASSADRAGNTIYFGEGSWLTVV.

This chain links TRBV6-1 with TRBJ1-1; D not resolved. This CDR3 is built from 13 residues. The germline V and J ends were trimmed by 11 bases and 1 base, with 14 bases remaining between them. Germline V CDR1 and CDR2: MNHNS, SASEGT. CDR3 residues: CAAARHQNTEAFF. CDR3 nucleotide sequence: TGTGCCGCGGCCCGGCACCAGAACACTGAAGCTTTCTTT.

The chain carries TRBV6-6 and TRBJ2-2, with D possibly TRBD2 on 6 matching bases. The CDR3 has 15 residues. Trimming cost V 8 bases and J 0 bases, with 13 bases left between them. Germline V gene lookup returns CDR1 MNHNY and CDR2 SVGAGI (reference sequence). The CDR3: CASGTGGSNTGELFF. The CDR3 nucleotides read TGTGCCAGCGGTACCGGGGGATCGAACACCGGGGAGCTGTTTTTT.